This is a list of T cell receptor beta chains from one sample in a study of blood T cell repertoires in COVID-19. Using immunoSEQ multiplex PCR, the repertoire was profiled, and TCRdb retains in-frame clones only, with some absent. The data show tens of thousands of clones, about 77% seen once. Specimen: peripheral blood. The receptors here all came from a man aged 55 to 70 with acute or convalescent COVID-19. Each CDR3 is given with its conserved first and last residue. D genes are given only for firm matches. Size is stated for part of the rows, as once, few or many counts, or as a class when the clone is expanded.

V gene: TRBV11-2; J gene: TRBJ1-1; D gene: .; clone size: .; CDR3 protein: CASSWRASTEAFF; CDR3 DNA: TGTGCCAGCAGCTGGAGGGCTAGCACTGAAGCTTTCTTT
V gene: TRBV6-2/TRBV6-3; J gene: TRBJ1-2; D gene: .; clone size: .; CDR3 protein: CASSSFLTANYGYTF; CDR3 DNA: TGTGCCAGCAGTTCATTTCTTACGGCTAACTATGGCTACACCTTC
V gene: TRBV5-4; J gene: TRBJ2-5; D gene: TRBD2; clone size: .; CDR3 protein: CASSLTGGKETQYF; CDR3 DNA: TGTGCCAGCAGCTTAACGGGAGGGAAGGAGACCCAGTACTTC
V gene: TRBV24-1; J gene: TRBJ1-1; D gene: TRBD1; clone size: .; CDR3 protein: CATRDSWNTEAFF; CDR3 DNA: TGTGCCACCCGGGACAGCTGGAACACTGAAGCTTTCTTT
V gene: TRBV5-1; J gene: TRBJ1-4; D gene: TRBD1; clone size: .; CDR3 protein: CASSSGDRALNEKLFF; CDR3 DNA: TGCGCCAGCAGCTCGGGGGACAGAGCACTTAATGAAAAACTGTTTTTT
V gene: TRBV5-4; J gene: TRBJ2-7; D gene: .; clone size: once; CDR3 protein: CASSRTKGVAQYF; CDR3 DNA: TGTGCCAGCAGCCGTACCAAGGGGGTAGCGCAGTACTTC
V gene: TRBV9; J gene: TRBJ2-3; D gene: .; clone size: once; CDR3 protein: CASSVGGWGTDTQYF; CDR3 DNA: TGTGCCAGCAGCGTAGGCGGGTGGGGCACAGATACGCAGTATTTT
V gene: TRBV12-3/TRBV12-4; J gene: TRBJ2-3; D gene: .; clone size: .; CDR3 protein: CASITFGDTQYF; CDR3 DNA: TGTGCCAGCATCACCTTCGGGGATACGCAGTATTTT
V gene: TRBV7-2; J gene: TRBJ2-1; D gene: TRBD2; clone size: .; CDR3 protein: CASSLGLAGGNEQFF; CDR3 DNA: TGTGCCAGCAGCTTAGGACTAGCGGGAGGGAATGAGCAGTTCTTC
V gene: TRBV7-9; J gene: TRBJ2-1; D gene: TRBD1; clone size: .; CDR3 protein: CASSLGVQGSQSSYNEQFF; CDR3 DNA: TGTGCCAGCAGCTTAGGGGTACAGGGGTCCCAAAGCTCCTACAATGAGCAGTTCTTC
V gene: TRBV9; J gene: TRBJ2-5; D gene: TRBD2; clone size: .; CDR3 protein: CASSPRGGEGETQYF; CDR3 DNA: TGTGCCAGCAGCCCCCGGGGGGGGGAGGGAGAGACCCAGTACTTC
V gene: TRBV15; J gene: TRBJ2-3; D gene: TRBD2; clone size: .; CDR3 protein: CATSRAISSGMGDTQYF; CDR3 DNA: TGTGCCACCAGCAGAGCCATCTCTAGCGGGATGGGAGATACGCAGTATTTT
V gene: TRBV7-9; J gene: TRBJ2-3; D gene: .; clone size: .; CDR3 protein: CASSLQAALSTDTQYF; CDR3 DNA: TGTGCCAGCAGCTTACAAGCGGCACTTAGCACAGATACGCAGTATTTT
V gene: TRBV5-1; J gene: TRBJ1-3; D gene: .; clone size: .; CDR3 protein: CASRPSSTGLGNTIYF; CDR3 DNA: TGCGCCAGCAGACCCTCTTCCACAGGGCTCGGAAACACCATATATTTT
V gene: TRBV12-3/TRBV12-4; J gene: TRBJ1-6; D gene: .; clone size: .; CDR3 protein: CASTQGFSPLHF; CDR3 DNA: TGTGCCAGCACTCAGGGGTTTTCACCCCTCCACTTT
V gene: TRBV21-1; J gene: TRBJ1-3; D gene: .; clone size: once; CDR3 protein: CASSKGGKKGGNTIYF; CDR3 DNA: TGTGCCAGCAGCAAAGGGGGCAAGAAGGGTGGAAACACCATATATTTT
V gene: TRBV28; J gene: TRBJ1-2; D gene: TRBD1; clone size: .; CDR3 protein: CASSLGTGISYGYTF; CDR3 DNA: TGTGCCAGCAGTTTGGGGACAGGGATAAGCTATGGCTACACCTTC
V gene: TRBV5-6; J gene: TRBJ1-1; D gene: .; clone size: .; CDR3 protein: CASSIRQTLNTEAFF; CDR3 DNA: TGTGCCAGCAGCATAAGACAGACCCTGAACACTGAAGCTTTCTTT
V gene: TRBV11-3; J gene: TRBJ2-2; D gene: .; clone size: .; CDR3 protein: CASSLQGSGELFF; CDR3 DNA: TGTGCCAGCAGCTTGCAGGGATCCGGGGAGCTGTTTTTT
V gene: TRBV5-1; J gene: TRBJ2-2; D gene: .; clone size: .; CDR3 protein: CASSLDSVGELFF; CDR3 DNA: TGCGCCAGCAGCTTGGATTCCGTCGGGGAGCTGTTTTTT
V gene: TRBV20-1; J gene: TRBJ2-5; D gene: .; clone size: .; CDR3 protein: CSAGGHNQETQYF; CDR3 DNA: TGCAGTGCTGGTGGACACAACCAAGAGACCCAGTACTTC
V gene: TRBV6-5; J gene: TRBJ1-2; D gene: .; clone size: .; CDR3 protein: CASTVDRYGYTF; CDR3 DNA: TGTGCCAGCACAGTGGACAGATATGGCTACACCTTC
V gene: TRBV5-4; J gene: TRBJ2-1; D gene: .; clone size: .; CDR3 protein: CASSLVGAGVSSYNEQFF; CDR3 DNA: TGTGCCAGCAGCTTGGTCGGAGCTGGCGTCAGCTCCTACAATGAGCAGTTCTTC
V gene: TRBV11-2; J gene: TRBJ2-1; D gene: .; clone size: .; CDR3 protein: CASSSTGPYNEQFF; CDR3 DNA: TGTGCCAGCAGCTCAACAGGGCCCTACAATGAGCAGTTCTTC
V gene: TRBV5-4; J gene: TRBJ2-6; D gene: TRBD1; clone size: .; CDR3 protein: CASSPGQGNSGANVLTF; CDR3 DNA: TGTGCCAGCAGCCCCGGACAGGGTAACTCTGGGGCCAACGTCCTGACTTTC
V gene: TRBV5-1; J gene: TRBJ1-2; D gene: TRBD1; clone size: .; CDR3 protein: CASSLEDRGGGYTF; CDR3 DNA: TGCGCCAGCAGCTTGGAGGACAGGGGTGGTGGCTACACCTTC
V gene: TRBV5-1; J gene: TRBJ1-6; D gene: .; clone size: few; CDR3 protein: CASSLDRINSPLHF; CDR3 DNA: TGCGCCAGCAGCTTGGACAGAATTAATTCACCCCTCCACTTT
V gene: TRBV11-2; J gene: TRBJ1-3; D gene: .; clone size: .; CDR3 protein: CASSLEEGATIYF; CDR3 DNA: TGTGCCAGCAGCTTAGAAGAGGGAGCCACCATATATTTT
V gene: TRBV18; J gene: TRBJ2-5; D gene: TRBD1; clone size: .; CDR3 protein: CASSAGTGQETQYF; CDR3 DNA: TGTGCCAGCTCCGCCGGGACAGGACAAGAGACCCAGTACTTC
V gene: TRBV11-2; J gene: TRBJ2-1; D gene: TRBD2; clone size: .; CDR3 protein: CASSLPRASGTNEQFF; CDR3 DNA: TGTGCCAGCAGCTTACCCCGGGCTAGCGGGACCAATGAGCAGTTCTTC
V gene: TRBV7-2; J gene: TRBJ1-4; D gene: .; clone size: .; CDR3 protein: CASSLAITEREKLFF; CDR3 DNA: TGTGCCAGCAGCCTAGCGATCACCGAGCGGGAAAAACTGTTTTTT
V gene: TRBV7-8; J gene: TRBJ1-4; D gene: .; clone size: few; CDR3 protein: CASSLGRVREKLFF; CDR3 DNA: TGTGCCAGCAGCTTGGGGAGGGTTCGGGAAAAACTGTTTTTT
V gene: TRBV5-6; J gene: TRBJ1-5; D gene: .; clone size: .; CDR3 protein: CASSRRRSNQPQHF; CDR3 DNA: TGTGCCAGCAGCCGACGCAGGAGCAATCAGCCCCAGCATTTT
V gene: TRBV7-9; J gene: TRBJ1-5; D gene: .; clone size: .; CDR3 protein: CASSTEVPNQPQHF; CDR3 DNA: TGTGCCAGCAGCACCGAGGTCCCGAATCAGCCCCAGCATTTT
V gene: TRBV11-2; J gene: TRBJ2-7; D gene: TRBD2; clone size: .; CDR3 protein: CASSFGGGGGYEQYF; CDR3 DNA: TGTGCCAGCAGCTTCGGGGGGGGAGGTGGCTACGAGCAGTACTTC
V gene: TRBV10-3; J gene: TRBJ2-1; D gene: .; clone size: .; CDR3 protein: CAISESRLSYNEQFF; CDR3 DNA: TGTGCCATCAGTGAGTCGAGACTATCCTACAATGAGCAGTTCTTC
V gene: TRBV3-1/TRBV3-2; J gene: TRBJ1-2; D gene: .; clone size: .; CDR3 protein: CASSHRVHYGYTF; CDR3 DNA: TGTGCCAGCAGCCACAGGGTGCACTATGGCTACACCTTC
V gene: TRBV7-9; J gene: TRBJ1-3; D gene: TRBD1; clone size: few; CDR3 protein: CASSPGTGIGNTIYF; CDR3 DNA: TGTGCCAGCAGCCCCGGGACAGGGATCGGAAACACCATATATTTT
V gene: TRBV7-9; J gene: TRBJ1-2; D gene: .; clone size: .; CDR3 protein: CASSLVEANYGYTF; CDR3 DNA: TGTGCCAGCAGCTTAGTAGAGGCAAACTATGGCTACACCTTC
V gene: TRBV11-2; J gene: TRBJ2-3; D gene: .; clone size: .; CDR3 protein: CASSSEGVIGSWTDTQYF; CDR3 DNA: TGTGCCAGCAGCTCCGAGGGGGTGATAGGGAGCTGGACAGATACGCAGTATTTT
V gene: TRBV11-3; J gene: TRBJ2-2; D gene: .; clone size: .; CDR3 protein: CASSLLVNTGELFF; CDR3 DNA: TGTGCCAGCAGCTTACTTGTGAACACCGGGGAGCTGTTTTTT
V gene: TRBV5-8; J gene: TRBJ2-4; D gene: .; clone size: .; CDR3 protein: CASSSPTVGKNIQYF; CDR3 DNA: TGTGCCAGCAGTTCTCCGACAGTGGGCAAAAACATTCAGTACTTC
V gene: TRBV5-1; J gene: TRBJ2-7; D gene: TRBD2; clone size: .; CDR3 protein: CASSPEGAGGRPYEQYF; CDR3 DNA: TGCGCCAGCAGCCCAGAAGGTGCGGGAGGCCGACCCTACGAGCAGTACTTC
V gene: TRBV11-2; J gene: TRBJ2-1; D gene: TRBD2; clone size: few; CDR3 protein: CASSLDSGRAFEQFF; CDR3 DNA: TGTGCCAGCAGCTTAGATAGCGGGAGGGCCTTTGAGCAGTTCTTC
V gene: TRBV7-8; J gene: TRBJ2-2; D gene: TRBD2; clone size: .; CDR3 protein: CASSRTSSTGELFF; CDR3 DNA: TGTGCCAGCAGCCGGACTAGCAGCACCGGGGAGCTGTTTTTT
V gene: TRBV28; J gene: TRBJ1-2; D gene: TRBD1; clone size: .; CDR3 protein: CASSLGQGLKGYTF; CDR3 DNA: TGTGCCAGCAGTTTGGGACAGGGGTTAAAGGGCTACACCTTC
V gene: TRBV5-6; J gene: TRBJ1-2; D gene: .; clone size: .; CDR3 protein: CASSLARGYGYTF; CDR3 DNA: TGTGCCAGCAGCTTGGCTCGGGGATATGGCTACACCTTC
V gene: TRBV5-1; J gene: TRBJ1-1; D gene: .; clone size: few; CDR3 protein: CASSSGVGTTEAFF; CDR3 DNA: TGCGCCAGCAGCTCGGGGGTGGGCACCACTGAAGCTTTCTTT
V gene: TRBV2; J gene: TRBJ2-3; D gene: TRBD2; clone size: .; CDR3 protein: CASRTLAGAGDTQYF; CDR3 DNA: TGTGCCAGCAGGACCTTAGCGGGAGCGGGAGATACGCAGTATTTT
V gene: TRBV6-1; J gene: TRBJ2-7; D gene: TRBD1; clone size: .; CDR3 protein: CASSDKQGGGGEQYF; CDR3 DNA: TGTGCCAGCAGTGATAAACAGGGGGGTGGTGGTGAGCAGTACTTC